The 18 T cell receptor beta chains presented below share a single source sample, sequenced in a study of CD8 T cells in ankylosing spondylitis (TCRdb year 2017). Study-level results and caveats: A TCR beta motif of several highly homologous amino acid variants appeared characteristic of blood from ankylosing spondylitis patients.

Libraries were constructed by 5' RACE. Sequencing was performed on an Illumina HiSeq 2500. TCRdb passed the public sequencing reads through fastp at Q25 and MiXCR, retaining productive beta sequences. Every entry covers one CDR3 protein and lists the most common genes and DNA from its rows. The sample contains about 330,000 distinct CDR3 sequences, 8% of them found a single time. About 14% of the sample is taken by the ten largest. These TCRs' antigens remain unknown. Sequenced sample: blood, either unsorted or a sorted T cell fraction (not recorded which). Receptor source: a male donor with ankylosing spondylitis.

This clonotype was seen only a few times. The chain uses TRBV4-3 and TRBJ2-1; 11 nucleotides line up with TRBD2. Trimming at V came to 0 bases and at J to 2 bases, leaving 6 bases not matched to a gene. The germline CDR1 and CDR2 sequences are LGHNA and YSLEER. The CDR3 contains 18 residues. CDR3 amino acids: CASSQEVTSGSPYNEQFF. The CDR3 region has the DNA TGCGCCAGCAGCCAAGAGGTTACTAGCGGGAGTCCCTACAATGAGCAGTTCTTC.

This chain joins TRBV29-1 and TRBJ1-5; TRBD1 agrees at 7 bases. With 6 bases clipped from V and 5 bases from J, the junction kept 7 bases outside the gene matches. Germline CDR1 reads SQVTM; CDR2 reads ANQGSEA. The CDR3 has 13 amino acids. The CDR3 bases are TGCAGCGTCGGGGGACAGCCCCATCAGCCCCAGCATTTT. Translated, it gives CSVGGQPHQPQHF.

This clonotype showed up just a few times. The chain has TRBV5-1 and TRBJ2-5; no firm D call. This CDR3 region has 13 residues. Per germline, CDR1 SGHRS and CDR2 YFSETQ. The V and J ends lost 4 bases and 5 bases respectively, with 12 bases between them. CDR3 sequence reads: CASSPFNEETQYF. Written as DNA, the CDR3 is TGCGCCAGCAGCCCGTTTAATGAGGAGACCCAGTACTTC.

The chain links TRBV15 to TRBJ2-7; D call uncertain. Trimming took 0 bases from V and 2 from J, leaving 14 bases between them. The germline CDR1 and CDR2 sequences are LNHNV and YYDKDF (reference sequence). CDR3 length: 16 amino acids. The CDR3 DNA is TGTGCCACCAGCAGAGATCGCGGACGCCAAACCTACGAGCAGTACTTC. This codes for CATSRDRGRQTYEQYF.

The table lists this clonotype with a few counts. This chain connects TRBV24-1 to TRBJ2-7; TRBD1 or TRBD2 may be the D gene (6 bases each). Trimming removed 4 bases at V and 7 bases at J, with 13 bases between. This CDR3 has 13 amino acids. Germline V lookup: CDR1 KGHDR, CDR2 SFDVKD. Here the CDR3 DNA reads TGTGCCACCAGTGAGGGGGGCAGGGATGAGCAGTACTTC. It is translated as CATSEGGRDEQYF.

This clonotype was detected a few times. The junction does not match germline at one end; this may be a read error. V is TRBV12-3 or TRBV12-4 and J is TRBJ2-1, with 12 bases that match TRBD2. CDR3 length: 14 residues. CDR3 DNA: TGTGCCAGCAGTCTAGCGGGAGGGCCGGGGGAGCAGTTCTTC. It specifies CASSLAGGPGEQFF.

Only a few counts were recorded for this clonotype. V gene TRBV7-3 combines with J gene TRBJ2-7, with a possible D match to TRBD2 (6 bases). The germline V and J ends were trimmed by 2 bases and 1 base, with 12 bases remaining between them. Per germline, CDR1 SGHTA and CDR2 FQGTGA. The CDR3 covers 15 residues. CDR3 DNA: TGTGCCAGCAGCTTAGACGGGGGTTGGTCCTACGAGCAGTACTTC. Translation: CASSLDGGWSYEQYF.

The V call is TRBV12-3 or TRBV12-4, the J call TRBJ2-1, with a possible D match to TRBD2 (7 bases). With 7 bases removed from V and 2 bases from J, the gap between germline ends came to 15 bases. The CDR3 covers 15 residues. The CDR3 DNA reads as TGTGCCAGCACTCAGGGGCTAGCGGCCTACAATGAGCAGTTCTTC. This translates into CASTQGLAAYNEQFF.

The rearrangement uses TRBV4-1 and TRBJ2-3; 7 bases agree with TRBD1. CDR3 length equals 16 residues. The V and J ends lost 2 bases and 1 base, in that order; junction bases with no gene match: 6. In germline, CDR1 is MGHRA, CDR2 YSYEKL. The CDR3 loop reads CASSQRQGLGTDTQYF. DNA of the CDR3: TGCGCCAGCAGCCAAAGACAGGGATTGGGCACAGATACGCAGTATTTT.

Many counts were recorded for this clonotype. The rearrangement uses TRBV20-1 and TRBJ2-3; 12 bases are shared with TRBD2. Germline CDR1 DFQATT, CDR2 SNEGSKA (reference sequence). The V gene end was trimmed by 6 bases and the J gene end by 5 bases; junction bases not matched to a gene: 3. The CDR3 sequence is 13 residues long. CDR3 sequence: CSASTSGRDTQYF. In DNA, the CDR3 is TGCAGTGCCTCGACTAGCGGGAGAGATACGCAGTATTTT.

The chain joins TRBV4-1 to TRBJ1-4; D unresolved. The CDR3 has 15 amino acids. The germline gives CDR1 MGHRA, CDR2 YSYEKL. V was trimmed by 3 bases and J by 8 bases, leaving 16 bases between them. CDR3 nucleotide sequence: TGCGCCAGCAGCCACGCGTCGGGGAGAGTGGAAAAACTGTTTTTT. Translated, it gives CASSHASGRVEKLFF.

This clonotype was seen repeatedly, ten times or more. The rearrangement uses TRBV7-9 and TRBJ2-1, with a tentative D call TRBD1 (5 bases). Trimming left V 5 bases short and J 4 bases short, with 9 bases between. CDR1 is SEHNR, CDR2 FQNEAQ, per germline (reference sequence). The CDR3 loop spans 13 amino acids. CDR3 nucleotides: TGTGCCAGCAGCGAGACAGTTTACAATGAGCAGTTCTTC. Its protein is CASSETVYNEQFF.

The chain carries TRBV9 and TRBJ2-3; D is unclear. CDR1 SGDLS and CDR2 YYNGEE come from the germline V gene. V was cut by 10 bases and J by 3 bases, with 30 bases left in between. This CDR3 is built from 18 residues. In nucleotides, the CDR3 is TGTGCCTCCCACACCCCCTCACCTGTCTCTAGGGTTACAGATACGCAGTATTTT. It encodes CASHTPSPVSRVTDTQYF.

This clonotype was observed a handful of times. J is TRBJ2-7 and V is TRBV28, with 9 bases matching TRBD2. Germline V CDR1 and CDR2: MDHEN, SYDVKM. J was trimmed by 3 bases and V by 3 bases; bases with no gene match: 6. The CDR3 length is 15 residues. The CDR3 spells CASSLFSGGLYEQYF. Here the CDR3 DNA reads TGTGCCAGCAGTTTGTTTAGCGGGGGCCTCTACGAGCAGTACTTC.

The gene calls are TRBV27 and TRBJ2-5, with a tentative D call TRBD1 (5 bases). This CDR3 is 13 amino acids long. CDR1 is MNHEY, CDR2 SMNVEV, per germline (reference sequence). Trimming removed 6 bases at V and 5 bases at J, with 13 bases between. CDR3 DNA sequence: TGTGCCAGCAGGCGACAGAGCCGGGAGACCCAGTACTTC. As protein: CASRRQSRETQYF.

This clonotype has a handful of counts. The chain is built from TRBV5-1 and TRBJ2-1; maybe TRBD2 (5 bases). Germline V CDR1 and CDR2: SGHRS, YFSETQ. The germline V and J ends were trimmed by 6 bases and 5 bases, with 15 bases remaining between them. The CDR3 is 14 amino acids. The CDR3 DNA reads TGCGCCAGCACTTCTGTGGACGGGAACAATGAGCAGTTCTTC. Encoded protein: CASTSVDGNNEQFF.

This clonotype came up a few times. The chain links TRBV20-1 to TRBJ1-6, with 10 bases that match TRBD1. From germline, CDR1 is DFQATT and CDR2 SNEGSKA (reference sequence). This CDR3 contains 16 residues. V gave up 5 bases and J gave up 4 bases; unmatched junction bases: 8. The CDR3 nucleotides read TGCAGTGCTTCTAACTCGGACAGGGGGTATAATTCACCCCTCCACTTT. This sequence encodes CSASNSDRGYNSPLHF.

This clonotype has ten or more counts. The chain recombines TRBV29-1 with TRBJ2-7; D not resolved. Looked up from germline, CDR1 is SQVTM and CDR2 is ANQGSEA. This CDR3 contains 14 residues. Trimming pared 6 bases from V and 6 bases from J, leaving 21 bases between. This CDR3 reads CSVTDTGGKVEQYF. CDR3 DNA: TGCAGCGTAACCGACACCGGTGGGAAGGTCGAGCAGTACTTC.